The 5 T cell receptor beta chains below were found in one sample sequenced in a study of technical replicates of blood from a few donors. Clones were read by immunoSEQ multiplex PCR, and TCRdb kept only the in-frame ones, dropping some. The sample includes fewer than 70,000 clones, 75% to 90% of them seen just once. The specimen sequenced was PBMCs. These receptors were taken from a human donor in good health. Some clones in this sample may be carry-over from other donors' samples.

CDR3 nucleotides: TGTGCCAGCAGCGATCTACCAGGGGCTACTTCACTTTATGGCTACACCTTC. Its translation: CASSDLPGATSLYGYTF. The chain combines TRBV2 with TRBJ1-2; D is perhaps TRBD1 (6 bases). The CDR3 spans 17 residues. In germline, CDR1 is SNHLY, CDR2 FYNNEI. The V end lost 6 bases, the J end lost 5 bases, and 25 bases lay between the germline ends. The full variable domain, its missing parts supplied by reference TRBV2 and TRBJ1-2, is EPEVTQTPSHQVTQMGQEVILRCVPISNHLYFYWYRQILGQKVEFLVSFYNNEISEKSEIFDDQFSVERPDGSNFTLKIRSTKLEDSAMYFCASSDLPGATSLYGYTFGSGTRLTVV.

This chain joins TRBV7-8 and TRBJ1-4; TRBD1 matches at 8 bases. V shed 2 bases, J shed 2 bases, and the junction held 1 base outside the gene matches. From germline, CDR1 is SGHVS and CDR2 FQNEAQ. The CDR3 totals 15 residues. The DNA for the CDR3 is TGTGCCAGCAGCTTACAGGGGGCTACTAATGAAAAACTGTTTTTT. Translating it yields CASSLQGATNEKLFF.

This chain uses TRBV5-1 with TRBJ2-2; 12 positions match TRBD2. CDR3 length: 18 residues. Trimming took 0 bases from V and 0 from J; bases not matched to a gene: 3. Germline assignment: CDR1 SGHRS and CDR2 YFSETQ. CDR3 sequence (DNA): TGCGCCAGCAGCTTGGGACTAGCGGGAGCCCCGAACACCGGGGAGCTGTTTTTT. It translates to CASSLGLAGAPNTGELFF. Together with reference TRBV5-1 and TRBJ2-2, the CDR3 gives the full variable domain: KAGVTQTPRYLIKTRGQQVTLSCSPISGHRSVSWYQQTPGQGLQFLFEYFSETQRNKGNFPGRFSGRQFSNSRSEMNVSTLELGDSALYLCASSLGLAGAPNTGELFFGEGSRLTVL.

CDR3 coding DNA: TGCGCCAGCAGCCAAGATCTCCTCTCTTACACTGAAGCTTTCTTT. This encodes CASSQDLLSYTEAFF. This chain joins TRBV4-3 and TRBJ1-1, with no clear D. The CDR3 is 15 amino acids. V shed 0 bases and J shed 3 bases, with 11 bases lying between them. CDR1 and CDR2 (germline): LGHNA, YSLEER.

The chain joins TRBV7-2 to TRBJ2-2; D call uncertain. The CDR3 contains 15 residues. Trimming took off 5 bases at V and 3 bases at J, with 13 bases between the two ends. Germline V gives CDR1 SGHTA, CDR2 FQGNSA. DNA for the CDR3: TGTGCCAGCAGCCCCGACTTGTTACACACCGGGGAGCTGTTTTTT. Its translation: CASSPDLLHTGELFF.